This TCR beta chain was captured by sequencing in a study of cytotoxic CD8 clonotypes in ibrutinib-treated CLL. The CDR3 runs 14 residues. Germline lookup yields CDR1 LNHDA and CDR2 SQIVND (reference sequence). Losses at the gene ends were 7 bases for V and 8 bases for J; bases not matched to a gene: 8. TCRdb's table, derived via immunoSEQ multiplex PCR, lists solely in-frame clones and lacks some. The sample consists of approximately 130,000 clones, around four fifths of them appearing once. The chain couples TRBV19 to TRBJ1-4; 9 bases match TRBD1. The source is a human donor with chronic lymphocytic leukemia. Sample: PBMCs, taken after 24 months of ibrutinib treatment. CDR3 in DNA: TGTGCCAGTACCACGGACAGGGGAGGCGAAAAACTGTTTTTT. This translates into CASTTDRGGEKLFF.